This T cell receptor beta chain derives from a study of T cells in localized non-small cell lung cancer (dated by TCRdb to about 2020). About the study as a whole: Comparing tumors with uninvolved tumor-adjacent lungs, the study looked at the T cell repertoires of fewer than 250 patients with early-stage NSCLC. All 220 or so NSCLC patients in the cohort were treatment-naive and had localized lung tumors that were resected. NSCLC patients had a mean age of roughly 66 years, and 129 were male and 107 female.

What the authors observed across the whole study: Because multi-region tumor sequencing was not performed, intratumor heterogeneity could not be ruled out. Because of the exploratory design, TCR variables were selected using unadjusted p-values without false-discovery rate correction. Of the top 100 tumor clones, a median of roughly 60 were detected in paired uninvolved adjacent lung; 28 were also among that lung's top 100. Higher T cell density in blood was associated with longer overall survival, whereas higher clonality in adjacent lung was associated with shorter survival. Uninvolved tumor-adjacent lung showed the highest T cell clonality, higher than tumor, which suggests more focused antigenic responses in the uninvolved tumor-adjacent lung.

TCR beta CDR3 regions were sequenced from DNA using the immunoSEQ Assay. As for the authors' bioinformatics: T cell density was computed as TCR beta template counts normalized to usable DNA estimated by amplifying housekeeping genes. Richness was estimated using the preseqR package, with extrapolation to 400,000 templates for PBMC samples and to 120,000 templates for tissue samples. Clonality was calculated as one minus Pielou's evenness. To identify tissue-enriched TCRs, differential abundance testing was run on productive amino-acid clonotypes with a minimum total count of 5 and an alpha of 0.1. The Jaccard Index and the Morisita Overlap Index were used to measure repertoire overlap between compartments. GLIPH grouped TCR beta CDR3s together with public tetramer-defined viral CDR3s, and a viral motif had to include at least three viral sequences and show V-gene enrichment. Drawn from immuneACCESS, this table holds only the in-frame rearrangements with V and J called that TCRdb kept. Clones are partly lost; checked studies trace under half to an unresolved V gene and leave the rest unexplained. From that table come the V and J calls and clone size; the DNA was used to work out D and trimming. The sample table shows about 83,000 clones, and 65% to 85% are seen once. The top ten clonotypes cover nearly 9.5% of the sample.

At diagnosis, tumor, uninvolved tumor-adjacent lung and peripheral blood were collected and then preserved as a mix of FFPE and fresh-frozen material. For TCR repertoire profiling, blood samples were analyzed in the form of peripheral blood mononuclear cells. On this clone itself: No antigen is known for it. Base qualities are not at hand, and no much larger clone is one base apart.

The starting material was peripheral blood, obtained before any cancer treatment. This clonotype originated in a female donor of 60 years or more with stage I lung adenocarcinoma.

CDR3 loop: CASSSTPSYEQYF. The DNA sequence is TGTGCCAGCAGCTCGACACCTTCCTACGAGCAGTACTTC. The sequence is built from TRBV5-6 and TRBJ2-7; the D gene cannot be named for sure. The CDR3 covers 13 residues, taking in both the cysteine and the phenylalanine. CDR3 DNA is the only sequence kept; it has 39 bases, read in frame from the first base. Looking up the germline V gene yields CDR1 SGHDT and CDR2 YYEEEE. A distance of 8 bases separates the germline ends of V and J, which lose 3 bases and 1 base respectively.